This TCR beta chain appears in the sequencing data of a study of PD-1 blockade in classical Hodgkin lymphoma. Overall study findings and caveats: Complete responders entered with baseline diversity on par with newly diagnosed patients, the results showed. At C4D1, TCR diversity had climbed significantly for CD4+ cells, though not for CD8+ cells.

This CDR3 comprises 14 residues. The V and J ends lost 3 bases and 9 bases, in that order; junction bases with no gene match: 5. Germline-derived CDR1 and CDR2 are SGHTA and FQGNSA. This clone came up once. Antigen: not known. The patients all showed relapse after autologous stem cell transplantation, while their brentuximab vedotin exposure varied. The assay was immunoSEQ multiplex PCR, and TCRdb's table has in-frame clones only and misses some. The sample lists tens of thousands of clones; around 71% were seen once. The sample consisted of peripheral blood mononuclear cells (PBMCs), taken before the second cycle of nivolumab. The rearrangement joins TRBV7-2 to TRBJ2-1, with TRBD2 matching 10 bases. The sequence was obtained from a human donor with classical Hodgkin lymphoma. This chain's CDR3 is CASSFSGGSSEQFF. The CDR3, as DNA: TGTGCCAGCAGCTTTAGCGGGGGGAGCTCTGAGCAGTTCTTC.